This TCR beta chain originates from a study of shared clonotypes between healthy human individuals. Study-wide background: The cohort had a couple of women and a few men, ages 18 to 49.

The CDR3 sequence is 14 residues long. Germline lookup yields CDR1 MDHEN and CDR2 SYDVKM. Germline trimming cut 6 bases from V and 4 bases from J; bases unmatched to any gene: 6. The protocol was immunoSEQ multiplex PCR, while the TCRdb copy is restricted to in-frame clones and leaves out a portion. The sample includes 2.5 million or so clones, around nine tenths of them seen just once. The specimen sequenced was naive CD4+ T cells sorted from blood. Regarding subset: CD45RA+ positively selected. The chain carries TRBV28 and TRBJ1-5; 7 nucleotides agree with TRBD1. The TCR originated in a man between 18 and 29 years old in good health. CDR3 nucleotides: TGTGCCAGCAGCCCACAACAGGGGAATCAGCCCCAGCATTTT. This codes for CASSPQQGNQPQHF.